This is a list of T cell receptor beta chains from one sample in a study of shared clonotypes between healthy human individuals. Clones were read by immunoSEQ multiplex PCR, and TCRdb kept only the in-frame ones, dropping some. This table has about 2 million clones, roughly 96% appearing once. The sample was naive CD4+ T cells sorted from blood. All receptors derive from a man aged 18-30 years in good health. CDR3s include the opening cysteine and the closing phenylalanine or tryptophan. The D gene is left open where the match is weak. Expanded clones get a size class; other rows say once, few or many, or leave the size out.

d_gene	abundance	v_gene	j_gene	CDR3nt	CDR3aa
NA	NA	TRBV30	TRBJ1-1	TGTGCCTGGAGTATCGGAGGCGGCACTGAAGCTTTCTTT	CAWSIGGGTEAFF
NA	NA	TRBV30	TRBJ1-2	TGTGCCTGGAGTGTAGACAGGACCATCGGCTACACCTTC	CAWSVDRTIGYTF
NA	NA	TRBV9	TRBJ1-6	TGTGCCAGCAGCGCCCAACAGGGTTACTATAATTCACCCCTCCACTTT	CASSAQQGYYNSPLHF
NA	NA	TRBV6-5	TRBJ1-2	TGCGCCAGCAGTTACTCGAATGTGGGACCCTATGGCTACACCTTC	CASSYSNVGPYGYTF
NA	NA	TRBV5-3	TRBJ1-5	TGTGCCAGAAGCTTGGCTGGGATAGATAGCAATCAGCCCCAGCATTTT	CARSLAGIDSNQPQHF
NA	NA	TRBV5-4	TRBJ2-3	TGTGCCAGCAGCTCGGGACCCAGTGGAGATACGCAGTATTTT	CASSSGPSGDTQYF
TRBD1	once	TRBV6-5	TRBJ2-7	TGTGCCAGCAGTTCCCCCACAGGGGTCTTAAACGAGCAGTACTTC	CASSSPTGVLNEQYF
NA	NA	TRBV7-8	TRBJ1-5	TGTGCCAGCAGCTTAGTTGACAGCAATCAGCCCCAGCATTTT	CASSLVDSNQPQHF
NA	NA	TRBV30	TRBJ1-6	TGTGCCTGGAGTGGGGAGTTCAATTCACCCCTCCACTTT	CAWSGEFNSPLHF
NA	NA	TRBV10-3	TRBJ1-6	TGTGCCACCACAGGACACGAACTAAATTCACCCCTCCACTTT	CATTGHELNSPLHF
NA	once	TRBV18	TRBJ1-2	TGTGCCAGCTCACCCATTGACGGGCTTGATGGCTACACCTTC	CASSPIDGLDGYTF
TRBD1	NA	TRBV18	TRBJ2-7	TGTGCCAGCTCAATGGATAGGGGGCGATCCTACGAGCAGTACTTC	CASSMDRGRSYEQYF
NA	NA	TRBV15	TRBJ2-7	TGTGCCACCAGCAAGCGGCAGACACCCTACGAGCAGTACTTC	CATSKRQTPYEQYF
NA	NA	TRBV5-6	TRBJ2-1	TGTGCCAGCAGCTTGGGACAGTTCTCCTACAATGAGCAGTTCTTC	CASSLGQFSYNEQFF
NA	NA	TRBV4-1	TRBJ1-4	TGCGCCAGCAGCCAAGGGGTTGGAGGGGCCGGGGAAAAACTGTTTTTT	CASSQGVGGAGEKLFF
TRBD1	NA	TRBV25-1	TRBJ1-2	TGTGCCAGCAGTGTAGGACAGGGGGCAAGGGGCTACACCTTC	CASSVGQGARGYTF
TRBD1	NA	TRBV27	TRBJ2-1	TGTGCCAGCAGTACTGGGCCGGGACAGCCAGACAATGAGCAGTTCTTC	CASSTGPGQPDNEQFF
NA	NA	TRBV10-3	TRBJ1-2	TGTGCCATCAGTGAGTCTATTTGGCAGAACTATGGCTACACCTTC	CAISESIWQNYGYTF
TRBD2	NA	TRBV9	TRBJ2-3	TGTGCCAGCAGCGTAGCGAGCGGGATATCCCAAGATACGCAGTATTTT	CASSVASGISQDTQYF
TRBD1	NA	TRBV27	TRBJ2-7	TGTGCCAGCCCTATGGGGACAGGCCCCTACGAGCAGTACTTC	CASPMGTGPYEQYF
NA	NA	TRBV6-1	TRBJ1-1	TGTGCCAGCAGTGGCCAGGACGAGACTGAAGCTTTCTTT	CASSGQDETEAFF
TRBD1	NA	TRBV10-3	TRBJ2-3	TGTGCCATCAGTGAGCAACAGGGGGGCACAGATACGCAGTATTTT	CAISEQQGGTDTQYF
NA	once	TRBV7-2	TRBJ1-1	TGTGCCAGCAGCTACTTTGTGAGTTCTGAAGCTTTCTTT	CASSYFVSSEAFF
NA	NA	TRBV27	TRBJ2-7	TGTGCCAGCACCCGGACAGCTAGCTCCTACGAGCAGTACTTC	CASTRTASSYEQYF
TRBD1	NA	TRBV7-8	TRBJ1-6	TGTGCCAGCAGCTGGACAGGGGGCGCGGGAAATTCACCCCTCCACTTT	CASSWTGGAGNSPLHF
NA	NA	TRBV2	TRBJ1-2	TGTGCCAGCTCGGCGGGACTCCAAGGGGCTGGCTACACCTTC	CASSAGLQGAGYTF